This TCR beta chain appears in the sequencing data of a study of T cells expressing NK-cell markers (dated by TCRdb to 2020 to 2022). For the study in its entirety: Fewer than ten donors provided sorted CD3+CD56+NKG2C+, CD3+CD56+NKG2C- and CD3+CD56-NKG2C+ T-cell subsets, whose TCR beta-chain repertoires were profiled. Among the eight sequenced donors, only one was HCMV-seronegative, while the other seven were HCMV-seropositive. Randomly selected healthy volunteers, three men and five women, were used as the eight sequenced donors. Libraries were sequenced as 2 x 150 bp reads on Illumina HiSeq 2000/2500, MiSeq or NextSeq. Summary of the overall study and its limitations: Those dominant clonotypes were again the most abundant among CD3+CD56-NKG2C+ cells in a few donors, at about 28.3-60.1%. Whether the expanded NKG2C-expressing T cell clones were specific for HCMV antigens remained unclear. In over 5 donors, the dominant CD3+CD56+NKG2C+ clonotypes were among the top 10 CD8+ clonotypes and accounted for 1.0-7.0% of CD8+ T cells.

From its cysteine to its phenylalanine, the CDR3 spans 13 amino acids. No coding sequence is recorded. CDR1 and CDR2 (SNHLY, FYNNEI) derive from the germline V gene. To determine HCMV serostatus, a commercial ELISA kit was used to detect HCMV-specific IgG in serum. Peripheral blood mononuclear cells were isolated from blood by Ficoll density gradient centrifugation. Sequencing relied on an Illumina HiSeq 2000. TCR beta cDNA libraries were prepared using 5'RACE template switching, which introduced a universal primer site and unique molecular identifiers. cDNA synthesis was primed from the TCR beta constant segment, followed by two successive PCR amplification steps. Concerning the study's data processing: MIGEC handled demultiplexing of the reads and grouping by UMI, while MiTCR was used to assemble and quantify clonotypes. To exclude erroneous sequences, any TCR cDNA sequence not supported by at least two reads was discarded. Downstream repertoire analysis used the tcR package, and clonotypes were matched across fractions by CDR3 nucleotide sequence plus V segment. Antigen specificity was annotated against VDJdb with VDJmatch, allowing one amino acid substitution in CDR3. TCRdb reprocessed the reads; each CDR3 protein sequence makes one entry, and DNA is unavailable. What appears here as the V and J calls and clone size reflects TCRdb's work, not the paper's. This sample's table carries 500,000 or so distinct CDR3 sequences. Around 4% of the sample is taken by the ten largest.

Comments on this clonotype: The target of this receptor is not known.

Sequenced: blood T cells: a sorted CD56 or NKG2C T cell subset, CD4+ or CD8+ T cells, or bulk PBMC T cells (not recorded which). The clonotype originates from a young man in good health. Donor details come from another sample of the same person, matched by shared clones. The rearrangement joined TRBV2 to TRBJ2-1. The CDR3 protein is CASSDGVLNEQFF.